The T cell receptor (beta chain) described here comes from a study of PD-1 blockade in classical Hodgkin lymphoma. Overall study: With a 2-week interval, patients received intravenous nivolumab at 3 mg/kg.

Regarding time point: cycle 4 day 1 (C4D1), after six to seven weeks of nivolumab. Following autologous stem cell transplantation, relapse occurred in every patient, and exposure to brentuximab vedotin varied. V lost 4 bases, J lost 2 bases, and 18 bases stayed unmatched. The CDR3 totals 19 residues. CDR1 is SGHKS and CDR2 is YYEKEE in the germline V gene (reference sequence). Libraries were prepared by immunoSEQ multiplex PCR; TCRdb keeps only in-frame clonotypes and omits some of them. Here the sample spans 25,000 to 30,000 clones, about 82% being singletons. This sequence originates from a human donor with classical Hodgkin lymphoma. The material sequenced was peripheral blood mononuclear cells (PBMCs), taken before the fourth cycle of nivolumab. This chain uses TRBV5-5 with TRBJ2-1; 7 bases line up with TRBD2. CDR3 bases: TGTGCCAGCAGCAGGGAGGCGGGAGTATCCCTGATCCCCTACAATGAGCAGTTCTTC. This sequence encodes CASSREAGVSLIPYNEQFF.